This is a list of T cell receptor beta chains from one sample in a study of blood T cell repertoires in COVID-19. The protocol was immunoSEQ multiplex PCR, while the TCRdb copy is restricted to in-frame clones and leaves out a portion. The data show more than 90,000 clones, 70% to 90% seen once. Specimen: peripheral blood. These receptors came from a man between 40 and 49 years old with acute or convalescent COVID-19. Both conserved end residues are part of each CDR3. D genes are given only for firm matches. Some rows mark clone size as missing; the rest say once, few, many or name a class of expanded clone.

D gene,V gene,clone size,J gene,CDR3 protein,CDR3 DNA
TRBD1,TRBV19,-,TRBJ1-3,CASTVGQGAGSGNTIYF,TGTGCCAGTACCGTGGGGCAGGGGGCCGGCTCTGGAAACACCATATATTTT
TRBD2,TRBV6-4,-,TRBJ2-4,CASTRGRENIQYF,TGTGCCAGCACCCGAGGGAGGGAAAACATTCAGTACTTC
TRBD2,TRBV5-6,-,TRBJ2-3,CASSLRGSGGPSTDTQYF,TGTGCCAGCAGCTTGAGGGGTAGCGGGGGCCCATCCACAGATACGCAGTATTTT
TRBD1,TRBV7-9,-,TRBJ2-5,CASSLTGTAETQYF,TGTGCCAGCAGCCTGACCGGGACAGCAGAGACCCAGTACTTC
TRBD2,TRBV19,-,TRBJ2-7,CASSIRGGTSGSSYEQYF,TGTGCCAGTAGTATAAGGGGCGGTACTAGCGGGAGCTCCTACGAGCAGTACTTC
TRBD1,TRBV6-4,-,TRBJ2-3,CASSDGTGGADTQYF,TGTGCCAGCAGTGACGGGACAGGGGGCGCAGATACGCAGTATTTT
TRBD1,TRBV5-1,few,TRBJ1-1,CASSEDRGRNTEAFF,TGCGCCAGCAGCGAAGACAGGGGGCGGAACACTGAAGCTTTCTTT
-,TRBV6-5,-,TRBJ1-4,CASSYSRRSNEKLFF,TGTGCCAGCAGTTACTCGCGGCGGAGTAATGAAAAACTGTTTTTT
TRBD2,TRBV20-1,-,TRBJ2-1,CSASFRAGNNEQFF,TGCAGTGCTAGTTTTCGAGCGGGGAACAATGAGCAGTTCTTC
-,TRBV6-5,-,TRBJ1-3,CATGRKGDTIYF,TGTGCCACTGGTCGAAAAGGGGACACCATATATTTT
-,TRBV2,-,TRBJ2-5,CASRTDSQETQYF,TGTGCCAGCAGGACGGACAGTCAAGAGACCCAGTACTTC
TRBD2,TRBV28,-,TRBJ2-5,CASSFITGGGETQYF,TGTGCCAGCAGTTTCATAACGGGAGGAGGAGAGACCCAGTACTTC
-,TRBV12-5,once,TRBJ2-4,CASGSGDSSKNIQYF,TGTGCTAGTGGTTCGGGGGACTCCAGCAAAAACATTCAGTACTTC
TRBD2,TRBV5-5,once,TRBJ2-1,CASSLSSSGGHSSYNEQFF,TGTGCCAGCAGCTTGTCTTCTAGCGGGGGCCATAGCTCCTACAATGAGCAGTTCTTC
-,TRBV19,once,TRBJ2-5,CASSRLVGTSETQYF,TGTGCCAGTAGTCGACTAGTAGGTACGTCGGAGACCCAGTACTTC
TRBD1,TRBV11-2,-,TRBJ1-2,CASSYSWGTGEGYGYTF,TGTGCCAGCAGCTACTCATGGGGGACAGGGGAAGGCTATGGCTACACCTTC
-,TRBV5-6,-,TRBJ2-7,CASSFYSYEQYF,TGTGCCAGCAGCTTCTACTCCTACGAGCAGTACTTC
TRBD1,TRBV11-2,-,TRBJ2-2,CASSPFGQGALSGELFF,TGTGCCAGCAGCCCTTTTGGACAGGGGGCGCTGAGCGGGGAGCTGTTTTTT
TRBD1,TRBV7-2,-,TRBJ2-7,CASSKGAGGAYEQYF,TGTGCCAGCAGCAAGGGGGCAGGGGGCGCGTACGAGCAGTACTTC
TRBD1,TRBV5-1,once,TRBJ2-2,CASSFLQGAGTGELFF,TGCGCCAGCAGCTTCCTACAGGGGGCGGGGACCGGGGAGCTGTTTTTT
-,TRBV19,-,TRBJ1-3,CASTQTGSGNTIYF,TGTGCCAGTACCCAGACAGGCTCTGGAAACACCATATATTTT
TRBD2,TRBV18,-,TRBJ2-3,CASSPGLAGGKDTQYF,TGTGCCAGCTCACCCGGACTAGCGGGAGGGAAAGATACGCAGTATTTT
-,TRBV6-1,-,TRBJ1-4,CASSVGVAGGWVTIEKLFF,TGTGCCAGCAGTGTTGGGGTAGCGGGGGGCTGGGTTACGATTGAAAAACTGTTTTTT
TRBD2,TRBV7-9,-,TRBJ2-3,CASSLGLAATDTQYF,TGTGCCAGCAGCCTTGGACTAGCGGCCACAGATACGCAGTATTTT
-,TRBV28,-,TRBJ2-3,CASSFRADTQYF,TGTGCCAGCAGTTTCAGGGCCGATACGCAGTATTTT
-,TRBV9,-,TRBJ1-2,CASSVNRVGNYGYTF,TGTGCCAGCAGCGTAAATCGGGTCGGGAACTATGGCTACACCTTC
-,TRBV7-2,-,TRBJ2-2,CASSPHPANTGELFF,TGTGCCAGCAGCCCCCACCCAGCGAACACCGGGGAGCTGTTTTTT
-,TRBV7-3,-,TRBJ2-3,CASSSPGPRGTDTQYF,TGTGCCAGCAGCTCCCCCGGCCCGCGGGGCACAGATACGCAGTATTTT
TRBD1,TRBV5-5,once,TRBJ2-4,CASSPQGAKNIQYF,TGTGCCAGCAGCCCACAGGGGGCCAAAAACATTCAGTACTTC
TRBD1,TRBV27,-,TRBJ2-7,CASSLTGAEQYF,TGTGCCAGCAGTCTTACAGGGGCCGAGCAGTACTTC
-,TRBV5-6,-,TRBJ2-2,CASSFWQGNTGELFF,TGTGCCAGCAGCTTTTGGCAGGGGAACACCGGGGAGCTGTTTTTT
-,TRBV7-8,once,TRBJ1-6,CASSLGHRVPTSPLHF,TGTGCCAGCAGCTTAGGGCACAGGGTTCCTACTTCACCCCTCCACTTT
-,TRBV5-5,-,TRBJ1-2,CASSLDTYGYTF,TGTGCCAGCAGCCTGGACACGTATGGCTACACCTTC
-,TRBV13,medium-sized,TRBJ1-1,CASSLPAEAFF,TGTGCCAGCAGCTTACCCGCTGAAGCTTTCTTT
-,TRBV29-1,-,TRBJ2-3,CSYRRPSSTDTQYF,TGCAGCTATCGCAGGCCTTCTAGCACAGATACGCAGTATTTT
-,TRBV3-1/TRBV3-2,-,TRBJ2-1,CASSRANEQFF,TGTGCCAGCAGCCGCGCCAATGAGCAGTTCTTC
-,TRBV7-2,once,TRBJ2-1,CASSSTISGSSYNEQFF,TGTGCCAGCAGCTCGACTATTAGCGGTAGCTCCTACAATGAGCAGTTCTTC
TRBD1,TRBV27,once,TRBJ1-5,CASRRQGAPSQPQHF,TGTGCCAGCAGAAGACAGGGGGCGCCGTCTCAGCCCCAGCATTTT
TRBD1,TRBV7-2,-,TRBJ1-2,CASRVGTVTNYGYTF,TGTGCCAGCAGGGTTGGGACAGTTACTAACTATGGCTACACCTTC
TRBD1,TRBV7-9,-,TRBJ2-2,CASSPGTANTGELFF,TGTGCCAGCAGCCCCGGGACAGCGAACACCGGGGAGCTGTTTTTT
TRBD2,TRBV24-1,-,TRBJ2-1,CATSDEGTSGNEQFF,TGTGCCACCAGTGACGAAGGGACTAGCGGGAATGAGCAGTTCTTC
TRBD1,TRBV27,-,TRBJ2-3,CASIVPGQGTDTQYF,TGTGCCAGCATTGTTCCGGGACAGGGCACAGATACGCAGTATTTT
TRBD2,TRBV9,-,TRBJ2-1,CASSVALSGSGSWNEQFF,TGTGCCAGCAGCGTAGCATTAAGCGGGAGTGGGTCGTGGAATGAGCAGTTCTTC
TRBD1,TRBV27,once,TRBJ2-7,CSSRDRAGSYEQYF,TGTTCGTCCCGGGACAGGGCGGGTTCCTACGAGCAGTACTTC
TRBD1,TRBV18,-,TRBJ1-1,CASSTNRGGTEAFF,TGTGCCAGCTCAACAAACAGGGGGGGCACTGAAGCTTTCTTT
TRBD1,TRBV11-2,-,TRBJ1-6,CASSPDRGFSPLHF,TGTGCCAGCAGCCCTGACAGGGGGTTTTCACCCCTCCACTTT
-,TRBV7-2,-,TRBJ1-1,CASSLRTSEGEAFF,TGTGCCAGCAGCTTAAGGACCTCCGAGGGTGAAGCTTTCTTT
TRBD2,TRBV7-2,-,TRBJ2-3,CASSTQRGLSDTQYF,TGTGCCAGCAGCACCCAGCGGGGTTTGTCAGATACGCAGTATTTT
TRBD1,TRBV5-1,-,TRBJ2-7,CASSPGQGARYEQYF,TGCGCCAGCAGCCCTGGACAGGGGGCGCGGTACGAGCAGTACTTC
-,TRBV4-1,-,TRBJ2-3,CASSQVGSTDTQYF,TGCGCCAGCAGCCAAGTCGGTAGCACAGATACGCAGTATTTT
-,TRBV5-1,few,TRBJ2-2,CASSYKASPLTGELFF,TGCGCCAGCAGCTACAAAGCTAGCCCTCTCACCGGGGAGCTGTTTTTT
TRBD2,TRBV5-1,-,TRBJ2-5,CASSLLTGTSGSDLETQYF,TGCGCCAGCAGCTTACTAACCGGGACTAGCGGGAGCGATCTAGAGACCCAGTACTTC